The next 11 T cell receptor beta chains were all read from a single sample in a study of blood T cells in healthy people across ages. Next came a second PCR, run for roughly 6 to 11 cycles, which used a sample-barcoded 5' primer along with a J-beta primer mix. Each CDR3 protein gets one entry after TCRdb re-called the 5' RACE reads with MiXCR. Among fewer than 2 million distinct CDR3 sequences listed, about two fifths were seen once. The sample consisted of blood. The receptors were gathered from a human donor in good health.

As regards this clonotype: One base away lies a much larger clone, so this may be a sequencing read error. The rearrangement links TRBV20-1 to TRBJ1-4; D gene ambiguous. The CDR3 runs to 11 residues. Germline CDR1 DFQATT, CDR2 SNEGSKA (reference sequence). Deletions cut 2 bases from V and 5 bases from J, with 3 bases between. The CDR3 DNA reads TGCAGTGCTAGACAGAATGAAAAACTGTTTTTT. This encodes CSARQNEKLFF.

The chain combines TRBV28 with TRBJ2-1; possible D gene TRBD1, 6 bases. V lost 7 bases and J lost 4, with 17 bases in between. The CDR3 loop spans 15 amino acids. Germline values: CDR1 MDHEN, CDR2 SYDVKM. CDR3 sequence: CASTSAGTNYNEQFF. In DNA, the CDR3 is TGTGCCAGCACCTCCGCCGGGACAAATTACAATGAGCAGTTCTTC.

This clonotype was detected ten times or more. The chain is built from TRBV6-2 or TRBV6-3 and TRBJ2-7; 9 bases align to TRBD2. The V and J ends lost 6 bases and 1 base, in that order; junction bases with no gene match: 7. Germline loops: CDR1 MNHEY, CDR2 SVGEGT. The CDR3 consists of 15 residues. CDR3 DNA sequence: TGTGCCAGCAGGTCCCAGGGACTAGCTTCCTACGAGCAGTACTTC. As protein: CASRSQGLASYEQYF.

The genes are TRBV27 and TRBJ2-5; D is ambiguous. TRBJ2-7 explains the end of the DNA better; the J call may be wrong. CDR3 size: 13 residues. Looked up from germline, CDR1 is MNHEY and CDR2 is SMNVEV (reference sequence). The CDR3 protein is CASSFGPVDEQYF. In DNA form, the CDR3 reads TGTGCCAGCAGTTTCGGACCCGTGGACGAGCAGTACTTC.

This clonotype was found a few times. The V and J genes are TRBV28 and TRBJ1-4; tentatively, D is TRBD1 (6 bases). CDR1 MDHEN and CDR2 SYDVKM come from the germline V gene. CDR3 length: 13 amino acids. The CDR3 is CTINRASNEKLFF. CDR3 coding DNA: TGTACCATCAACAGGGCATCCAATGAAAAACTGTTTTTT.

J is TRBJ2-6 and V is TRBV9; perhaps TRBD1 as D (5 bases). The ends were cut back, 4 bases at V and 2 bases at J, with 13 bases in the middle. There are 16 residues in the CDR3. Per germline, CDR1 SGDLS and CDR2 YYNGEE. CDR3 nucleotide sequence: TGTGCCAGCAGCCAGACCCCCAGGGCTGGGGCCAACGTCCTGACTTTC. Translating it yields CASSQTPRAGANVLTF.

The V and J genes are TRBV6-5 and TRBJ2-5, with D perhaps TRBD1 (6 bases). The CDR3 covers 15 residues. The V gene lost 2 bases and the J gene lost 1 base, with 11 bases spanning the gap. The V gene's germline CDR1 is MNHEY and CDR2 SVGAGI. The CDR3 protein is CASSYNWDTQETQYF. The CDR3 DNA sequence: TGTGCCAGCAGTTACAATTGGGACACCCAAGAGACCCAGTACTTC.

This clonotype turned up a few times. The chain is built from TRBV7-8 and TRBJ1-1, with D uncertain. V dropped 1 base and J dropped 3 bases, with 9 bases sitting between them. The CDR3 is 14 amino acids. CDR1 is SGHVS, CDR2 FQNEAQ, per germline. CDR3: CASSLDGGDTEAFF. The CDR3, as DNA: TGTGCCAGCAGCTTAGACGGAGGAGACACTGAAGCTTTCTTT.

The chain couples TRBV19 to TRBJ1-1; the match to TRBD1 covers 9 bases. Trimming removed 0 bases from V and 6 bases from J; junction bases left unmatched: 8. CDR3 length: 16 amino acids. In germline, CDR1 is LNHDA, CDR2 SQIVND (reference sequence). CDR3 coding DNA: TGTGCCAGTAGTATAGAAGGGGACAGGGTTGTCCCTGAAGCTTTCTTT. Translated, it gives CASSIEGDRVVPEAFF.

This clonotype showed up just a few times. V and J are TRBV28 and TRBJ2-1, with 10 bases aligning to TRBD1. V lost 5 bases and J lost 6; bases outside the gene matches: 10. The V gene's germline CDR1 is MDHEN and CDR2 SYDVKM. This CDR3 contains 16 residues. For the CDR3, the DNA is TGTGCCAGCAGTCTACGGGGACAGGGGAAGAGCAATGAGCAGTTCTTC. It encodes CASSLRGQGKSNEQFF. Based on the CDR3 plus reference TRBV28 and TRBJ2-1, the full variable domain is DVKVTQSSRYLVKRTGEKVFLECVQDMDHENMFWYRQDPGLGLRLIYFSYDVKMKEKGDIPEGYSVSREKKERFSLILESASTNQTSMYLCASSLRGQGKSNEQFFGPGTRLTVL.

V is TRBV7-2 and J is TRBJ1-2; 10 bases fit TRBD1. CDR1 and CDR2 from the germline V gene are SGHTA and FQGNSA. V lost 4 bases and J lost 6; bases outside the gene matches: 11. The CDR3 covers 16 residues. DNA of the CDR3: TGTGCCAGCAGCTGGAGGGGAGGACAGGGGGTCGATGGCTACACCTTC. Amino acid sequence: CASSWRGGQGVDGYTF.